A selection of T cell receptor beta chains follows, all from one sample in a study of cytomegalovirus exposure and HLA in healthy donors. Sequencing used immunoSEQ multiplex PCR; TCRdb keeps in-frame clones, though not all of them. This sample has some 170,000 clones; under 90% occur once, and the top ten carry more than 3.5%. Sequenced: PBMCs. The receptors were gathered from a man aged 18-30 years in good health and CMV-seropositive. Both conserved end residues are part of each CDR3. The order of the fields is D gene, clone size, J gene, V gene, CDR3 protein, CDR3 DNA. A D gene is named only where the DNA matches it firmly. Clone size appears in some rows only: once, few, many, or a class for an expanded clone.

TRBD2	.	TRBJ2-3	TRBV11-3	CASSLEAGLAGVGDTQYF	TGTGCCAGCAGCTTAGAGGCGGGACTAGCGGGAGTCGGGGATACGCAGTATTTT
TRBD2	.	TRBJ2-7	TRBV6-1	CASSTITSASHEQYF	TGTGCCAGCAGTACCATAACTAGCGCTTCCCACGAGCAGTACTTC
.	.	TRBJ2-6	TRBV19	CASSISNSGANVLTF	TGTGCCAGTAGTATATCCAACTCTGGGGCCAACGTCCTGACTTTC
.	.	TRBJ2-7	TRBV5-4	CASSLASYEQYF	TGTGCCAGCAGCTTGGCGAGTTACGAGCAGTACTTC
.	.	TRBJ1-1	TRBV28	CASSLGRNTEAFF	TGTGCCAGCAGTTTGGGCAGGAACACTGAAGCTTTCTTT
TRBD1	.	TRBJ2-7	TRBV29-1	CSARTGGSYEQYF	TGCAGCGCACGGACAGGGGGCTCCTACGAGCAGTACTTC
TRBD1	once	TRBJ2-7	TRBV6-1	CASSEGDSSYEQYF	TGTGCCAGCAGTGAGGGGGACAGCTCCTACGAGCAGTACTTC
.	.	TRBJ2-7	TRBV7-6	CASSLAGEYEQYF	TGTGCCAGCAGCTTAGCGGGAGAGTACGAGCAGTACTTC
TRBD2	few	TRBJ2-7	TRBV5-1	CASSWGGSSYEQYF	TGCGCCAGCAGCTGGGGGGGGTCATCCTACGAGCAGTACTTC
TRBD1	.	TRBJ1-3	TRBV25-1	CASSEADRNSGNTIYF	TGTGCCAGCAGTGAGGCGGACAGGAACTCTGGAAACACCATATATTTT
TRBD2	few	TRBJ2-7	TRBV7-9	CASSSGTSYEQYF	TGTGCCAGCAGCTCTGGGACTAGCTACGAGCAGTACTTC
TRBD2	once	TRBJ2-1	TRBV10-3	CAISAGSGGYNEQFF	TGTGCCATCAGTGCGGGTAGCGGGGGCTACAATGAGCAGTTCTTC
TRBD1	.	TRBJ2-7	TRBV6-5	CASSYLGQGSYEQYF	TGTGCCAGCAGTTATCTTGGACAGGGCTCCTACGAGCAGTACTTC
.	.	TRBJ2-4	TRBV7-6	CASSPTPWGLENIQYF	TGTGCCAGCAGCCCTACTCCCTGGGGGCTAGAAAACATTCAGTACTTC
TRBD2	.	TRBJ2-1	TRBV6-4	CASRPSGSNNEQFF	TGTGCCAGCAGACCTAGCGGGAGTAACAATGAGCAGTTCTTC
TRBD2	.	TRBJ2-3	TRBV10-3	CAISERASGKRDTQYF	TGTGCCATCAGTGAGCGGGCTAGCGGGAAGAGGGATACGCAGTATTTT
TRBD1	.	TRBJ2-7	TRBV28	CASSPDRGYEQYF	TGTGCCAGCAGTCCCGACAGGGGATACGAGCAGTACTTC
TRBD2	.	TRBJ2-7	TRBV19	CASRTSGMAYYEQYF	TGTGCCAGTAGAACTAGCGGGATGGCTTACTACGAGCAGTACTTC
.	.	TRBJ1-5	TRBV27	CASSLSGGVRQPQHF	TGTGCCAGCAGTTTATCGGGGGGGGTTCGACAGCCCCAGCATTTT
.	.	TRBJ1-1	TRBV5-6	CASSFLSQFMNTEAFF	TGTGCCAGCAGCTTTCTCTCCCAGTTTATGAACACTGAAGCTTTCTTT
TRBD1	.	TRBJ2-5	TRBV7-9	CASSFGTEQETQYF	TGTGCCAGCAGCTTCGGGACAGAACAAGAGACCCAGTACTTC
TRBD1	few	TRBJ2-1	TRBV6-1	CATRTGGWNEQFF	TGTGCCACAAGGACAGGGGGTTGGAATGAGCAGTTCTTC